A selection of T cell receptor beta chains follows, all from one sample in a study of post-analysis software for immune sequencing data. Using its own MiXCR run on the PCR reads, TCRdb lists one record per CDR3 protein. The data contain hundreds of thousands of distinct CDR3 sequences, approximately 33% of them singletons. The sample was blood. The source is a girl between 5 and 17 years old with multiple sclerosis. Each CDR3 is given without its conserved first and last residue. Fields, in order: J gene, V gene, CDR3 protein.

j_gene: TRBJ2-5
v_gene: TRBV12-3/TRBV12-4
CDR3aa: ATRVGGGETQY

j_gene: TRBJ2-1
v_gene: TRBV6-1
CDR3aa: ASRPGQGELSYNEQF

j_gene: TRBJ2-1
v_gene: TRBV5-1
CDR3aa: ASGQDTSSYNEQF

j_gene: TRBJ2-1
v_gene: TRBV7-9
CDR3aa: ASSFPGTYNEQF

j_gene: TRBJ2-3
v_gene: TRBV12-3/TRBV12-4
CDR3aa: ASSLAAGPEGDTQY

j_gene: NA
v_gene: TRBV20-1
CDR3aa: SAIDRPYEQY

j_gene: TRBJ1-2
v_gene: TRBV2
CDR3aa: ASRGSGTGIGYT

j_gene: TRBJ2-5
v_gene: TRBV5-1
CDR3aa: ASRMEETQY

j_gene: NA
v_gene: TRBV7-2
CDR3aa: ASSLGPTNEQY

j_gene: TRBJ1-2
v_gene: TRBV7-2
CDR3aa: ASSLYGGGYT

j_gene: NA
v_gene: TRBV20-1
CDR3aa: SARVEWGGEQY

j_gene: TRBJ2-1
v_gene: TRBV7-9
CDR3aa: ASSPRLSHEQF

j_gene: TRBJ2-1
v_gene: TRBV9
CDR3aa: ASGVAGDHYNEQF

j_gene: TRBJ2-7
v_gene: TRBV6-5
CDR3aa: ASSRQGSYEQY

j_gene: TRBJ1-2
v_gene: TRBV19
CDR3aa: ASNKGSLTNYGYT

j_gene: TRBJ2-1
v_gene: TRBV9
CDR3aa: ASSGTSGTYNEQF

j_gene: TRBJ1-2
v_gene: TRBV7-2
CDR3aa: ASSLALGQGNGYT

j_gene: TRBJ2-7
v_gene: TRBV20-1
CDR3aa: SAVPTSGGTYEQY

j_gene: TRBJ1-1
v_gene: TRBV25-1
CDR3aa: ASGLDGGNTEAF

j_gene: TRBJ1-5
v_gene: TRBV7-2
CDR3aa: ASSWTGFNQPQH

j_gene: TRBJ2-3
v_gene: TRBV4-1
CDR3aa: ASSLGLAGEPDTQY

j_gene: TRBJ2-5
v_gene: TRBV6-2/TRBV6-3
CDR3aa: ASSSKDTYQETQY

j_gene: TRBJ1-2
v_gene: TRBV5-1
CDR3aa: ASSLGTGQGYT

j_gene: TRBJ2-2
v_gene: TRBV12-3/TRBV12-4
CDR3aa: ASRGVLAGDNTGELF

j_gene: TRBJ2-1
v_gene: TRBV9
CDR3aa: ASSLGQGREF

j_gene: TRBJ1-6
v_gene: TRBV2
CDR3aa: ASRWGTLNSPLH

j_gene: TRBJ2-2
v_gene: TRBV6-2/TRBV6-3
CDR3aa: ASSWTGSGELF

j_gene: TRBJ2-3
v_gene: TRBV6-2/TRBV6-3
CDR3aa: ASSSNRQGGGTDTQY

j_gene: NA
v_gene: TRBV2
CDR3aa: ASSERDGTWGTQY

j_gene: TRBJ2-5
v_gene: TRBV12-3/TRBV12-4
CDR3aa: ASSHGNEQY

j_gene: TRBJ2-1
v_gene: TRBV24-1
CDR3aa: ATSDFVLGSSYNEQF

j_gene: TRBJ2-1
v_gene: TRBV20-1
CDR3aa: SARPTSGGIYNEQF

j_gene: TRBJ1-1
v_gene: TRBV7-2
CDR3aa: ASSLTVMNTEAF

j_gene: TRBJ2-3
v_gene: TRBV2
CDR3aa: ASSDGIGGAPGRDTQY

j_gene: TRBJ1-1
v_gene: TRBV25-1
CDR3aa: ASSLTGVGPEAF

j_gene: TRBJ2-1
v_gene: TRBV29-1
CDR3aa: SVEEGETSGRVSYNEQF

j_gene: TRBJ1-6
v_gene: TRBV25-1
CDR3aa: ASSDYKSPLH

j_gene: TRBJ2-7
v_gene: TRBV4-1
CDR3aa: ASSHPSGNYEQY

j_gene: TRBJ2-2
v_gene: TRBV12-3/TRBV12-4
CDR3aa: ASSPRRNTGELF

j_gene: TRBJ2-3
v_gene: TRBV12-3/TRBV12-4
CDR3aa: ASSPPSGGRDTQY

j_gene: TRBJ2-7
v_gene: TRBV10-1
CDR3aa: ASSVRIYEQY

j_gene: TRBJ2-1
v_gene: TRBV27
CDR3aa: ASSPGTWQF

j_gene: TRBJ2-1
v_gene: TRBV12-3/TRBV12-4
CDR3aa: ASSQLSESYNEQF

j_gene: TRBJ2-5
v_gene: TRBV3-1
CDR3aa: ASKERGETQY

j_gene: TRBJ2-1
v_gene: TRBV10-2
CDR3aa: ASSDPAPFLYNEQF

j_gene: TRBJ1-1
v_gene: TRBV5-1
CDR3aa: ASSLARSLNTEAF

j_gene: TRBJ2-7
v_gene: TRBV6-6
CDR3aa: ASSYYDIHRGVPREQY

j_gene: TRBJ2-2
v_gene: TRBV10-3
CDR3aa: AINAARGRDTGELF

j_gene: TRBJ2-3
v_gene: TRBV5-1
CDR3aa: ASSSTAGGSTDTQY

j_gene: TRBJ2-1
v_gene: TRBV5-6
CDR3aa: ASSFPPGRHSYNEQF

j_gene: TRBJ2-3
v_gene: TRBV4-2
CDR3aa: ASGQDFPGLALTDTQY

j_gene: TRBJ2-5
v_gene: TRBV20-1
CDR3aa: SARDPSGGHQETQY

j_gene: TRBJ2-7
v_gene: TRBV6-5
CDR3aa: ASSTPRTASYEQY

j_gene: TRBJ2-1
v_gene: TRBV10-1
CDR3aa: ASSESPLTPYNEQF